The source of this T cell receptor (beta chain) is a study of PD-1 blockade in classical Hodgkin lymphoma. Overall study context: Patients had nivolumab dosed at 3 mg/kg, delivered intravenously every 2 weeks.

Every one of the patients relapsed after autologous stem cell transplantation (brentuximab vedotin exposure was variable). The CDR3 runs 14 residues. The V and J ends lost 7 bases and 3 bases respectively, with 13 bases between them. Germline CDR1 MDHEN, CDR2 SYDVKM. Generated by immunoSEQ multiplex PCR, the TCRdb table keeps only in-frame clones and is missing some. The data contain 40,000 to 60,000 clones, around 78% of them singletons. Source: peripheral blood mononuclear cells (PBMCs), taken before the second cycle of nivolumab. The receptor's source is a human donor with classical Hodgkin lymphoma. The V and J genes are TRBV28 and TRBJ1-5, with D maybe TRBD1 (5 bases). As DNA, the CDR3 is TGTGCCAGCACCCTCGGGGGGATCAATCAGCCCCAGCATTTT. Its protein is CASTLGGINQPQHF.